This TCR beta chain was documented in a study of beta chain features in type 1 diabetes. Whole-study context: The study found patients and healthy donors alike in age, gender and cell yields. Study-wide results and limits: It was among patients, rather than healthy donors, that naive, central memory and Treg TCRB repertoires appeared more similar. Type 1 diabetes patients showed fewer insertions and more deletions at VDJ junctions.

CDR1 and CDR2 from the germline V gene are SGHDN and FVKESK. This CDR3 spans 18 amino acids. The V and J ends lost 2 bases and 1 base, in that order; junction bases with no gene match: 8. The table lists this clone with a few counts. What it binds is unknown. Investigators reverse transcribed all isolated RNA, so they sequenced expressed TCRB transcripts. TCRdb's copy holds only in-frame clones and misses some; the assay was immunoSEQ multiplex PCR. The sample yields fewer than 400,000 clones, around 8% seen once. One heparinised draw of blood, averaging about 116 mL, came from each donor. Sequenced sample: central memory CD4+ T cells from blood. V usage is TRBV14 and J usage is TRBJ2-1; 10 nucleotides line up with TRBD2. The sequence derives from a woman under 30 in good health. DNA of the CDR3: TGTGCCAGCAGCCAACAAGCGGGAGGGCCTAGGTCCTACAATGAGCAGTTCTTC. Translation: CASSQQAGGPRSYNEQFF.